This T cell receptor (beta chain) stems from a study of control samples from healthy donors and cancer patients. The assay was immunoSEQ multiplex PCR, and TCRdb's table has in-frame clones only and misses some. The table lists about 80,000 clones, just under 90% of them singletons. V dropped 3 bases and J dropped 6 bases, with 15 bases sitting between them. The CDR3 sequence is 14 residues long. Looked up from germline, CDR1 is SGDLS and CDR2 is YYNGEE. The chain links TRBV9 to TRBJ1-2; possibly TRBD1 for D (5 bases). The specimen was blood. The sequence came from a man aged 45 to 65 in good health. As DNA, the CDR3 is TGTGCCAGCAGCGCTTACCAGGGAGGCAATGGCTACACCTTC. Protein product: CASSAYQGGNGYTF.